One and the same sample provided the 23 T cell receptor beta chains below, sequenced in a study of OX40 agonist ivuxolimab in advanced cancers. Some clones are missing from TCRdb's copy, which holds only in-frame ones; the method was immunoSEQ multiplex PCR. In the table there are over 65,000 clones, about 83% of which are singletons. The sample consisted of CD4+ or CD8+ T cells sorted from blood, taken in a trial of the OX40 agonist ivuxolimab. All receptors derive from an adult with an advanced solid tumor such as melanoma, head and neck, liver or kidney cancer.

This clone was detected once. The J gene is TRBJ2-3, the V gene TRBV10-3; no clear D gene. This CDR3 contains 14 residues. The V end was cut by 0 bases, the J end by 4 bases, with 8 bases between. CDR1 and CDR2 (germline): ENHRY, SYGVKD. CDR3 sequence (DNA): TGTGCCATCAGTGAGTCGGCAGGTCCAGATACGCAGTATTTT. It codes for CAISESAGPDTQYF.

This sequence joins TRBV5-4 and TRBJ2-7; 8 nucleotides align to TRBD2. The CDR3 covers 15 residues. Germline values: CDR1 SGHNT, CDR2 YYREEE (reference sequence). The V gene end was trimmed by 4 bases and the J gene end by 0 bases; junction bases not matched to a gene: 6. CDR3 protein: CASSHGRESSYEQYF. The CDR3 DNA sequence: TGTGCCAGCAGCCACGGGAGGGAGAGCTCCTACGAGCAGTACTTC.

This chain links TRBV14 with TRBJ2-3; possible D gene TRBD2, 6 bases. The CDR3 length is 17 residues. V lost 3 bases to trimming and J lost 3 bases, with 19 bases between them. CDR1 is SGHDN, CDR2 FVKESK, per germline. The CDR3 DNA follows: TGTGCCAGCAGCCATCTCCGGGGGTCGTCGGAGACAGATACGCAGTATTTT. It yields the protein CASSHLRGSSETDTQYF.

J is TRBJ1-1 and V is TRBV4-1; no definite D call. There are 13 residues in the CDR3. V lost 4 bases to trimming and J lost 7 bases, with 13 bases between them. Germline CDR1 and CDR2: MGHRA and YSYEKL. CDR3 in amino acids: CASSPLAELEAFF. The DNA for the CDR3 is TGCGCCAGCAGCCCCCTGGCCGAGCTTGAAGCTTTCTTT.

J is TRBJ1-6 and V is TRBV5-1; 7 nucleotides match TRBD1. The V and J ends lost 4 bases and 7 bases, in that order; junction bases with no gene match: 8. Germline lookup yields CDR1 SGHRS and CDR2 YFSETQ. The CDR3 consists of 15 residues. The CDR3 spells CASSLGQATNSPLHF. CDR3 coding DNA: TGCGCCAGCAGCCTTGGACAGGCTACAAATTCACCCCTCCACTTT.

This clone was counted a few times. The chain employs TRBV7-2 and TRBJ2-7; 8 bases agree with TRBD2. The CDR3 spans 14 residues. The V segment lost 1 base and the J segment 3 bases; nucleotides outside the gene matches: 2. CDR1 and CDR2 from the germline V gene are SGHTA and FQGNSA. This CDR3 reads CASSLGSGSYEQYF. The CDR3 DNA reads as TGTGCCAGCAGCTTAGGCAGCGGGAGCTACGAGCAGTACTTC.

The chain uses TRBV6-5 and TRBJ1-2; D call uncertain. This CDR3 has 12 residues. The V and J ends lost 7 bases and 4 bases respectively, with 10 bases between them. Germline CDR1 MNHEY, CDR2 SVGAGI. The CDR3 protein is CASTNPGYGYTF. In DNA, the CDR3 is TGTGCCAGCACCAACCCCGGCTATGGCTACACCTTC.

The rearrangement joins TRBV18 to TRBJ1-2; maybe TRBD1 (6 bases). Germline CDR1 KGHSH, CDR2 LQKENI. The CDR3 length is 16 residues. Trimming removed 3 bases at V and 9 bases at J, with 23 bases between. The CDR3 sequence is CASSPPETGVEPRYTF. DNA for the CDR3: TGTGCCAGCTCACCCCCCGAGACAGGAGTGGAGCCCCGCTACACCTTC.

The CDR3 sequence: CASSFPRGATNEKLFF. CDR3 sequence (DNA): TGTGCCAGCAGCTTTCCCCGGGGTGCAACTAATGAAAAACTGTTTTTT. This chain links TRBV7-9 with TRBJ1-4; unclear D gene. The CDR3 extends over 16 amino acids. V was clipped by 3 bases and J by 0 bases, with 11 bases between them. Germline V gene lookup returns CDR1 SEHNR and CDR2 FQNEAQ (reference sequence).

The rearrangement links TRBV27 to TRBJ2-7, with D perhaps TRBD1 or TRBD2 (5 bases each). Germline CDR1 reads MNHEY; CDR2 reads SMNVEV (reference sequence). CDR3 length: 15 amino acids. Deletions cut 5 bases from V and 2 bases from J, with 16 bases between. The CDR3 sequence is CASSRTGTATYEQYF. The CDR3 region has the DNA TGTGCCAGCAGTCGCACCGGGACGGCTACCTACGAGCAGTACTTC.

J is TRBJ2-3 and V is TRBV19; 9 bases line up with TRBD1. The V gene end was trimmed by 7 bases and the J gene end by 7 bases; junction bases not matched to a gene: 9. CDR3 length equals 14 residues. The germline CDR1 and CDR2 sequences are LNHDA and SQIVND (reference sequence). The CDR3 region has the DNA TGTGCCAGTACCTCGACAGGGGGGTCTCATACGCAGTATTTT. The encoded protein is CASTSTGGSHTQYF.

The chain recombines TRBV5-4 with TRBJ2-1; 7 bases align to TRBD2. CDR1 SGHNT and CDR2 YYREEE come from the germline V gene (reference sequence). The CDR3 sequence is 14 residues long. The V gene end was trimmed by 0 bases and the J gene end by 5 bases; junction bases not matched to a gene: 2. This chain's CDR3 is CASSLGTRDNEQFF. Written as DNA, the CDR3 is TGTGCCAGCAGCTTGGGGACTAGAGACAATGAGCAGTTCTTC.

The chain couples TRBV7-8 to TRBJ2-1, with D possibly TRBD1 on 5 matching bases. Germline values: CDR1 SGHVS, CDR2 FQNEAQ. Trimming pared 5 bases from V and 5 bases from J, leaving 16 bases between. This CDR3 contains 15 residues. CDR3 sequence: CASSQGITANNEQFF. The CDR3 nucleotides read TGTGCCAGCAGCCAGGGAATCACTGCAAACAATGAGCAGTTCTTC.

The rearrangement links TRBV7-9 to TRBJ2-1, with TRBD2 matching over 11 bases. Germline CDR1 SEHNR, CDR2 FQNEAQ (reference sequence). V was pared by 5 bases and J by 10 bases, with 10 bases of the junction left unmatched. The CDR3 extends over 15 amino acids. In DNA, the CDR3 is TGTGCCAGCAGCCCCGGGACTAGCGGTTATTCCGAGCAGTTCTTC. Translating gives CASSPGTSGYSEQFF.

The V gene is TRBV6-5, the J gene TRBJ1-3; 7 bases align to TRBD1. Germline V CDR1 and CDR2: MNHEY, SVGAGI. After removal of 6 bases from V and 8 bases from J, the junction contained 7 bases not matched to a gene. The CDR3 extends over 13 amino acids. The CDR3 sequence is CASSDRVLDTIYF. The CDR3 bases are TGTGCCAGCAGCGACAGGGTACTAGACACCATATATTTT.

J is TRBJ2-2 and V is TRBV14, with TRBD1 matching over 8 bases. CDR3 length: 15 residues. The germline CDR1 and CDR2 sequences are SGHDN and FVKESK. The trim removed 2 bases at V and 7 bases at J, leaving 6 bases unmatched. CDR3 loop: CASSQWTGIGGELFF. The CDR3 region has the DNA TGTGCCAGCAGCCAATGGACAGGGATCGGCGGGGAGCTGTTTTTT.

CDR3 sequence: CASSSYRGSMNTEAFF. Here the CDR3 DNA reads TGCGCCAGCAGCTCGTACAGGGGCTCGATGAACACTGAAGCTTTCTTT. The V gene is TRBV5-1, the J gene TRBJ1-1; 7 bases fit TRBD1. Trimming at V came to 3 bases and at J to 0 bases, leaving 8 bases not matched to a gene. The CDR3 contains 16 residues. Germline V gene sequence: CDR1 SGHRS, CDR2 YFSETQ.

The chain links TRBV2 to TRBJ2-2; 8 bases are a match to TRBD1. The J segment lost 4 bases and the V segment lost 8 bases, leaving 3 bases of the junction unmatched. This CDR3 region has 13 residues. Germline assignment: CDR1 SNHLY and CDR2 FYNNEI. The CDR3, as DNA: TGTGCCAGCTCAGGACAGGGCACCGGGGAGCTGTTTTTT. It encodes CASSGQGTGELFF.

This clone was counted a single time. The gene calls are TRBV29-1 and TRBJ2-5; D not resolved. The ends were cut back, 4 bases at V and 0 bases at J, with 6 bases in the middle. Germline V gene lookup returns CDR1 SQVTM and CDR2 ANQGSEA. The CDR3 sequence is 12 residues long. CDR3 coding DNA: TGCAGCGTTGGCGAAAACCAAGAGACCCAGTACTTC. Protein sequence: CSVGENQETQYF.

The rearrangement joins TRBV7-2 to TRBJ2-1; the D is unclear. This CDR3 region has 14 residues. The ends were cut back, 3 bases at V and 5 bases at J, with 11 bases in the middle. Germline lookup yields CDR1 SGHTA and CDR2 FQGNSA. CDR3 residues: CASSFGELHNEQFF. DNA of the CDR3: TGTGCCAGCAGCTTTGGTGAGCTCCACAATGAGCAGTTCTTC.

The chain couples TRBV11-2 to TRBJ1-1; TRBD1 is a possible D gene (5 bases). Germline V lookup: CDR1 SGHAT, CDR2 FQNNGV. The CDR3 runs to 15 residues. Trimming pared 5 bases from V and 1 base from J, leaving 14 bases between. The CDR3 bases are TGTGCCAGCAGCGATCGCATGGGGGGGAACACTGAAGCTTTCTTT. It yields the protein CASSDRMGGNTEAFF. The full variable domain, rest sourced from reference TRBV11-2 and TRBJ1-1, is EAGVAQSPRYKIIEKRQSVAFWCNPISGHATLYWYQQILGQGPKLLIQFQNNGVVDDSQLPKDRFSAERLKGVDSTLKIQPAKLEDSAVYLCASSDRMGGNTEAFFGQGTRLTVV.

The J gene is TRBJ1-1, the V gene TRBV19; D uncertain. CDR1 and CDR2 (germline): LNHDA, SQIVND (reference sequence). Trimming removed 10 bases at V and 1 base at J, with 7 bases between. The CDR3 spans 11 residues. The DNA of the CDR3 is TGTGCCACCTGGGGGAACACTGAAGCTTTCTTT. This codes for CATWGNTEAFF.

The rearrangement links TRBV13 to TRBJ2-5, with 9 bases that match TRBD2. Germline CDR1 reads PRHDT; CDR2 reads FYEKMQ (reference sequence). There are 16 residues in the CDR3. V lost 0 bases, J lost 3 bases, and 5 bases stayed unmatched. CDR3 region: CASSLGLLAGKETQYF. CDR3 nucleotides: TGTGCCAGCAGCTTAGGTTTGCTAGCGGGAAAAGAGACCCAGTACTTC.